This TCR beta chain was documented in a study of Graves' ophthalmopathy and Graves' hyperthyroidism. Findings and limits, study-wide: Among thyroid clonotypes expanded above 0.001 frequency, most also appeared in blood. From stable hyperthyroidism, ophthalmopathy was separated by a 13-signature model with 87.88% sensitivity and less than 82% specificity. Ophthalmopathy progression cases were predicted by the model with 55% to 71% sensitivity and 72% to 80% specificity.

As regards this clonotype: Its specificity is not known.

V lost 5 bases, J lost 1 base, and 9 bases lay in between. The CDR3 has 13 residues. Germline assignment: CDR1 SQVTM and CDR2 ANQGSEA. Transcripts of RNA were the source for amplifying TCR beta CDR3 regions. Second-round multiplex PCR followed a first-round RT-PCR using HTBI primers. TCRdb re-called the multiplex PCR reads through MiXCR, storing one row per CDR3 protein. The sample has 450,000 to 600,000 distinct CDR3 sequences; about 35% are singletons. This TCR came from an adult man with Graves' hyperthyroidism. The specimen was peripheral blood or thyroid tissue (not recorded which). The chain recombines TRBV29-1 with TRBJ1-5; no definite D call. The CDR3 loop is CSVTLDSNQPQHF. CDR3 nucleotide sequence: TGCAGCGTTACCTTGGACAGCAATCAGCCCCAGCATTTT.